The next 8 T cell receptor beta chains were all read from a single sample in a study of T-cell memory formation after mild COVID-19 (dated by TCRdb to 2020 to 2022). Library preparation was by 5' RACE. Reads for this sample came from an Illumina NovaSeq 6000. Using fastp trimming at Q25 and MiXCR clonotype assembly, TCRdb reanalyzed the public sequencing data and kept in-frame beta chains. Records with the same CDR3 protein are collapsed into one entry carrying the most frequent genes and DNA. The sample table records around 340,000 distinct CDR3 sequences; around an eighth of these occur just once. The ten most abundant clones make up about 22% of the sample. The source material was PBMCs or a T cell subset sorted from them (not recorded which). These receptor sequences come from a man between 18 and 29 years old who had mild COVID-19 (a few samples of this study predate the infection). The sample titles of this study are shuffled in the database, so cell type and time point are left out; the donor was told from shared clones.

This clonotype was counted between two and nine times. This sequence joins TRBV6-2 or TRBV6-3 and TRBJ2-5, with 8 bases lining up with TRBD2. CDR1 MNHEY and CDR2 SVGEGT come from the germline V gene. The V and J ends lost 5 bases and 2 bases, in that order; junction bases with no gene match: 10. The CDR3 loop spans 16 amino acids. Here the CDR3 DNA reads TGTGCCAGCAGTCCCCGGGGGACGGGGGGGCAAGAGACCCAGTACTTC. It encodes CASSPRGTGGQETQYF.

This clonotype has a handful of counts. This chain uses TRBV6-1 with TRBJ2-7; D is possibly TRBD1 (6 bases). In germline, CDR1 is MNHNS, CDR2 SASEGT. The germline V and J ends were trimmed by 6 bases and 5 bases, with 14 bases remaining between them. This CDR3 region has 13 residues. The CDR3 here is CASRSRGSDEQYV. CDR3 DNA sequence: TGTGCCAGCAGATCCAGGGGCTCGGACGAGCAGTACGTC.

The genes are TRBV6-2 or TRBV6-3 and TRBJ2-2; possible D gene TRBD2, 5 bases. This CDR3 comprises 15 residues. V was clipped by 2 bases and J by 7 bases, with 14 bases between them. CDR1 is MNHEY, CDR2 SVGEGT, per germline. This chain's CDR3 is CASSYRDPAVGELFF. The CDR3 DNA reads as TGTGCCAGCAGTTACCGGGATCCCGCCGTCGGGGAGCTGTTTTTT.

The CDR3 loop is CASSESGSVGTDTQYF. The CDR3 bases are TGTGCCAGCAGTGAATCGGGGAGTGTCGGCACAGATACGCAGTATTTT. This sequence joins TRBV2 and TRBJ2-3, with D maybe TRBD2 (5 bases). CDR1 is SNHLY and CDR2 is FYNNEI in the germline V gene. V was clipped by 2 bases and J by 1 base, with 13 bases between them. The CDR3 is made up of 16 amino acids.

This clonotype came up a few times. The chain has TRBV6-2 or TRBV6-3 and TRBJ2-7; D call uncertain. The V gene lost 2 bases and the J gene lost 5 bases, with 10 bases spanning the gap. The germline V gene has CDR1 MNHEY and CDR2 SVGEGT. The CDR3 runs 13 residues. CDR3 nucleotides: TGTGCCAGCAGTTACGGTGTCGTACACGAGCAGTACGTC. Translated: CASSYGVVHEQYV.

In this sample, this clonotype turned up a few times. The V call is TRBV6-5, the J call TRBJ2-5, with D perhaps TRBD1 (5 bases). The germline V gene encodes CDR1 MNHEY and CDR2 SVGAGI. The CDR3 totals 15 residues. The V and J ends lost 4 bases and 5 bases respectively, with 17 bases between them. CDR3 nucleotide sequence: TGTGCCAGCAGTTGGGGAATCAGGTCAGGGGAGACCCAGTACTTC. Translated, it gives CASSWGIRSGETQYF.

The CDR3 region has the DNA TGCGCCAGCAGCGCCTCCGGGCCCGGGGGGGCGGAAGAGACCCAGTACTTC. It specifies CASSASGPGGAEETQYF. V is TRBV5-1 and J is TRBJ2-5; 8 bases line up with TRBD2. The V and J ends lost 4 bases and 3 bases, in that order; junction bases with no gene match: 14. The CDR3 length is 17 residues. The germline CDR1 and CDR2 sequences are SGHRS and YFSETQ.

The J gene is TRBJ2-7, the V gene TRBV27; the D is unclear. CDR1 and CDR2 from the germline V gene are MNHEY and SMNVEV (reference sequence). The V gene lost 10 bases and the J gene lost 2 bases, with 9 bases spanning the gap. This CDR3 spans 11 amino acids. In DNA, the CDR3 is TGTGCCACCCAAGTGGCCTACGAGCAGTACTTC. This sequence encodes CATQVAYEQYF.